The 2 T cell receptor beta chains presented below share a single source sample, sequenced in a study of shared clonotypes between healthy human individuals. Repertoires were generated with immunoSEQ multiplex PCR, while TCRdb's copy carries only in-frame clones and drops some. The top ten clones hold 1.2% of a sample with about 1.4 million clones, 96% of them seen once. The sequencing input was naive CD4+ T cells sorted from blood. Indicated subset: CD45RA+ positively selected. The receptors derive from a man aged 25-45 years in good health.

This chain links TRBV10-1 with TRBJ2-1, with D unresolved. CDR1 is WNHNN and CDR2 is SYGVQD in the germline V gene (reference sequence). The CDR3 covers 12 residues. Trimming removed 8 bases from V and 7 bases from J, with 12 bases in between. The CDR3 loop is CASFNRANEQFF. The CDR3 DNA reads as TGCGCCAGCTTTAATCGTGCTAATGAGCAGTTCTTC.

The rearrangement uses TRBV19 and TRBJ2-1, with TRBD2 identical over 10 bases. The CDR3 has 15 residues. Unmatched junction bases numbered 8, after V lost 3 bases and J lost 9 bases. CDR1 and CDR2 from the germline V gene are LNHDA and SQIVND (reference sequence). CDR3 residues: CASSILAGAVGEQFF. The CDR3 DNA follows: TGTGCCAGTAGTATTCTAGCGGGAGCTGTGGGTGAGCAGTTCTTC.